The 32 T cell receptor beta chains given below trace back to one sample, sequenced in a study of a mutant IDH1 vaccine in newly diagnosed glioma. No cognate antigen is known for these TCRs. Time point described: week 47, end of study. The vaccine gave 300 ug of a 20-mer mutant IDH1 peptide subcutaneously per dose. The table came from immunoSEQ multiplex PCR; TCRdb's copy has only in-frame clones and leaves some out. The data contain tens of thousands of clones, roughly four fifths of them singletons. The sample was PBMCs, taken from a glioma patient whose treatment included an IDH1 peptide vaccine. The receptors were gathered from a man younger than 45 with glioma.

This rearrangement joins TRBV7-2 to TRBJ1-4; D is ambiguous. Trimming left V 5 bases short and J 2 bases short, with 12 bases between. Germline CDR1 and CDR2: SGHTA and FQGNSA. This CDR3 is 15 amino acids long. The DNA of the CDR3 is TGTGCCAGCAGCGATAACAGCGTGACTAATGAAAAACTGTTTTTT. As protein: CASSDNSVTNEKLFF.

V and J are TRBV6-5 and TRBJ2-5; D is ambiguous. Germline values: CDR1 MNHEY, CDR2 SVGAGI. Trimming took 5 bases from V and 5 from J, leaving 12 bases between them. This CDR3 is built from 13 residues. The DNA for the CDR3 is TGTGCCAGCAGTCCTGATTCTGGGGAGACCCAGTACTTC. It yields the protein CASSPDSGETQYF.

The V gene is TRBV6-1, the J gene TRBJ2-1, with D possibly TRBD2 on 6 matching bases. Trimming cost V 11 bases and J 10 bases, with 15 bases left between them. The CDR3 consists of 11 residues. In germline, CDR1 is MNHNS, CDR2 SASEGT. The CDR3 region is CAGLLGGEQFF. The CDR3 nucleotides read TGTGCCGGCCTCCTTGGAGGGGAGCAGTTCTTC.

In nucleotides, the CDR3 is TGCGCCAGCAGCTTGGCCCTAACCGGGACCCCAATGCAGTACTTC. It translates to CASSLALTGTPMQYF. The rearrangement joins TRBV5-1 to TRBJ2-7; D is perhaps TRBD1 or TRBD2 (5 bases each). The CDR3 extends over 15 amino acids. The V gene lost 0 bases and the J gene lost 9 bases, with 19 bases spanning the gap. From germline, CDR1 is SGHRS and CDR2 YFSETQ. Filled out from reference TRBV5-1 and TRBJ2-7, the complete variable domain reads KAGVTQTPRYLIKTRGQQVTLSCSPISGHRSVSWYQQTPGQGLQFLFEYFSETQRNKGNFPGRFSGRQFSNSRSEMNVSTLELGDSALYLCASSLALTGTPMQYFGPGTRLTVT.

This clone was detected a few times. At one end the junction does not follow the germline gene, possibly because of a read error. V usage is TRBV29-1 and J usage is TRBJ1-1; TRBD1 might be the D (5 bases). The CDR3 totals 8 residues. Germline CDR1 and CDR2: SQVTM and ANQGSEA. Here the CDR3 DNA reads TGCAGCGCTCGGGGGGTGAAATTT. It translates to CSARGVKF.

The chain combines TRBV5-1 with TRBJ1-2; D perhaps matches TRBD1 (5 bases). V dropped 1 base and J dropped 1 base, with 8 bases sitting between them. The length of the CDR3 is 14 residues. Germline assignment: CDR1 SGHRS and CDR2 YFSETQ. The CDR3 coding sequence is TGCGCCAGCAGCTTGCGACAGCTTAACTATGGCTACACCTTC. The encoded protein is CASSLRQLNYGYTF.

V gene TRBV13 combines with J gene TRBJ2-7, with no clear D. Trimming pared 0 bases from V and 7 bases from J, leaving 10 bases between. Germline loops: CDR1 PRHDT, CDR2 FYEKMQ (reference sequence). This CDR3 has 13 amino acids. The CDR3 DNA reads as TGTGCCAGCAGCTTAGGGAGGCCCCGGGAGCAGTACTTC. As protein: CASSLGRPREQYF.

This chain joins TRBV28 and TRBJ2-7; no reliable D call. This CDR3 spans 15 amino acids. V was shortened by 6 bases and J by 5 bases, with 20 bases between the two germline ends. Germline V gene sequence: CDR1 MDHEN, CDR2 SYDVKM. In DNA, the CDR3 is TGTGCCAGCAGACAAAAATGGGCCAGAGGCCACGAGCAGTACTTC. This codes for CASRQKWARGHEQYF. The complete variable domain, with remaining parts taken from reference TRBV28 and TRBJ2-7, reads DVKVTQSSRYLVKRTGEKVFLECVQDMDHENMFWYRQDPGLGLRLIYFSYDVKMKEKGDIPEGYSVSREKKERFSLILESASTNQTSMYLCASRQKWARGHEQYFGPGTRLTVT.

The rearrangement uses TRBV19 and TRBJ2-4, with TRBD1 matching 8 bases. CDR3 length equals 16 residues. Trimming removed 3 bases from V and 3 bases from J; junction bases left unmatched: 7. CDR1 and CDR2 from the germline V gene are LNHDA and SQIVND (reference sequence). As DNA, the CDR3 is TGTGCCAGTAGTATTTTAGGCGACAGGGGCAAAAACATTCAGTACTTC. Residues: CASSILGDRGKNIQYF.

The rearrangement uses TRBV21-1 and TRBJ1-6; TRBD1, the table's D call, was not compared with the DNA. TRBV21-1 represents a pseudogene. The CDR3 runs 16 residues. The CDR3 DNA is TGTGCCAGCAGCAAAGATAGGGGATACTATAATTCACCCCTCCACTTT. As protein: CASSKDRGYYNSPLHF.

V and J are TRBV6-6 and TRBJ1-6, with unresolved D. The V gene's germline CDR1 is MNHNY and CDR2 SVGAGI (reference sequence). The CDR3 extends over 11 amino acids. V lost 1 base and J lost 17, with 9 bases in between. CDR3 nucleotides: TGTGCCAGCAGTTACTGGACCCTCATCCACTTT. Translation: CASSYWTLIHF.

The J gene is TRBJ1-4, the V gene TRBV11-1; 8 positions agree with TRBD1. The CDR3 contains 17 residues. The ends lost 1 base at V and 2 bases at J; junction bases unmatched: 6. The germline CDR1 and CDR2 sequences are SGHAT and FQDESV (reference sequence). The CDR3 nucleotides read TGTGCCAGCAGCTTAGGACAGGGGCAACGGACTAATGAAAAACTGTTTTTT. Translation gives CASSLGQGQRTNEKLFF.

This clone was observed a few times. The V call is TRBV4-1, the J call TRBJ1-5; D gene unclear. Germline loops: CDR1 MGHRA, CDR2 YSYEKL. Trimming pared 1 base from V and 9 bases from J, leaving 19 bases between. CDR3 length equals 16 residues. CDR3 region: CASSQGEKRRSGPQHF. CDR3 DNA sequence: TGCGCCAGCAGCCAAGGAGAAAAAAGGCGGTCAGGGCCCCAGCATTTT.

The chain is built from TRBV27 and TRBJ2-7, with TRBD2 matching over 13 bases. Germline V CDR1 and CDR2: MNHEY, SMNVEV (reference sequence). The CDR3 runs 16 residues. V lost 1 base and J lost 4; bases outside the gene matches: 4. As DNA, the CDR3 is TGTGCCAGCAGTTTATGGACTAGCGGGGGACGTTACGAGCAGTACTTC. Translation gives CASSLWTSGGRYEQYF.

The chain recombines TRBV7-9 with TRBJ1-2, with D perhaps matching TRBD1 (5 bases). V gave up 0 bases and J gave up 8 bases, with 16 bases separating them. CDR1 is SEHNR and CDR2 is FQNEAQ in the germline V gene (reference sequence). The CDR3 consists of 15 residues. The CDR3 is CASSLAGAFRGGYTF. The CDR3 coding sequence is TGTGCCAGCAGCTTAGCTGGGGCCTTCCGGGGGGGCTACACCTTC.

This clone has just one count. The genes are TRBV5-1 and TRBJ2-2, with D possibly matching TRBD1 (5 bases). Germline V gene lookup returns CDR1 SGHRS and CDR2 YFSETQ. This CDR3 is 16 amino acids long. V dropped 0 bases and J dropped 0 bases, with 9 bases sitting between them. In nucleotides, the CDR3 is TGCGCCAGCAGCTTGGTGGTGGGGCCGAACACCGGGGAGCTGTTTTTT. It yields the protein CASSLVVGPNTGELFF.

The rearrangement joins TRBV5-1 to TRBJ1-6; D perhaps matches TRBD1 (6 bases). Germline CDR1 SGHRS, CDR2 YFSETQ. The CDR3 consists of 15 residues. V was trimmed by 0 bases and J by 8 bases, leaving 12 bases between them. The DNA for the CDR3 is TGCGCCAGCAGCTTGGCCGAACAGGGTGATTCACCCCTCCACTTT. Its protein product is CASSLAEQGDSPLHF.

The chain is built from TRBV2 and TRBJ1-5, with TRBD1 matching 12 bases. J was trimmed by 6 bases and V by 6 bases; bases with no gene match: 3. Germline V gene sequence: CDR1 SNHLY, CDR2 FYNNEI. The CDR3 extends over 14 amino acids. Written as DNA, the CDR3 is TGTGCCAGCAGAGGGACAGGGGGCTCTCAGCCCCAGCATTTT. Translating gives CASRGTGGSQPQHF.

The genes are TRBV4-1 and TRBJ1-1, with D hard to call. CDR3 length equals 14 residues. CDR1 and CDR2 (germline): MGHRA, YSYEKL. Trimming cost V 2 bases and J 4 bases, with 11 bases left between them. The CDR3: CASSQRTLGTEAFF. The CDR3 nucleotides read TGCGCCAGCAGCCAACGGACCTTGGGCACTGAAGCTTTCTTT.

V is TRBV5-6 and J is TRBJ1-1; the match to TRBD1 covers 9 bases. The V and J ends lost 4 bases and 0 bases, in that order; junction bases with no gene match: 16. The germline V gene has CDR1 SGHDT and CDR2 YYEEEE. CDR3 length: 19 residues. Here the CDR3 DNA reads TGTGCCAGCAGCACTCCCGGGACAGGGTTCAGTCTCCTGAACACTGAAGCTTTCTTT. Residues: CASSTPGTGFSLLNTEAFF.

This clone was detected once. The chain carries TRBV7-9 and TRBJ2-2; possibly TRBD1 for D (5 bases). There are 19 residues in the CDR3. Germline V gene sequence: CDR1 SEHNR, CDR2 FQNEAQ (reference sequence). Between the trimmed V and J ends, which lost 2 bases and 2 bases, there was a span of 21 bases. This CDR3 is CASSLYGRVSPDNTGELFF. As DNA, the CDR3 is TGTGCCAGCAGCTTATACGGCAGGGTTTCTCCCGACAACACCGGGGAGCTGTTTTTT.

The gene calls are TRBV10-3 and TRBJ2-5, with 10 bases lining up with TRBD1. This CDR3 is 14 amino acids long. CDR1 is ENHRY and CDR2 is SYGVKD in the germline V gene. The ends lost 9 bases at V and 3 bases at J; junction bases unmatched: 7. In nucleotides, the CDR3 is TGTGCCATTTGGACGGGACAGGGGAAAGAGACCCAGTACTTC. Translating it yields CAIWTGQGKETQYF.

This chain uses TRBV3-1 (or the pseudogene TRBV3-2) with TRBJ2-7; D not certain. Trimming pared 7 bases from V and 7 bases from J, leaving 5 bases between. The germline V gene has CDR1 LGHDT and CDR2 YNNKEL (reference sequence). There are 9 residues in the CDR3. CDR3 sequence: CASMGEQYF. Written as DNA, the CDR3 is TGTGCCAGCATGGGGGAGCAGTACTTC.

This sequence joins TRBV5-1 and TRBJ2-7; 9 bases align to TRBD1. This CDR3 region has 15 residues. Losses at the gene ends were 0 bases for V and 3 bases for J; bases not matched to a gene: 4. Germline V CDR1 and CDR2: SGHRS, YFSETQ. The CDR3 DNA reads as TGCGCCAGCAGCTTGGGGACAGGGGTAAACTACGAGCAGTACTTC. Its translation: CASSLGTGVNYEQYF. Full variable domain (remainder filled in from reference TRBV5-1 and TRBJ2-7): KAGVTQTPRYLIKTRGQQVTLSCSPISGHRSVSWYQQTPGQGLQFLFEYFSETQRNKGNFPGRFSGRQFSNSRSEMNVSTLELGDSALYLCASSLGTGVNYEQYFGPGTRLTVT.

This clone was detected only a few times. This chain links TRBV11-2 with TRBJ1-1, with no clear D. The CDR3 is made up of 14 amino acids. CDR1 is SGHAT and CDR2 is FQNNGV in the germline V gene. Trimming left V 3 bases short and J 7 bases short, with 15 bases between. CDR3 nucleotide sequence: TGTGCCAGCAGCTTGGCGGAACGTGTGGGTGAAGCTTTCTTT. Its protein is CASSLAERVGEAFF.

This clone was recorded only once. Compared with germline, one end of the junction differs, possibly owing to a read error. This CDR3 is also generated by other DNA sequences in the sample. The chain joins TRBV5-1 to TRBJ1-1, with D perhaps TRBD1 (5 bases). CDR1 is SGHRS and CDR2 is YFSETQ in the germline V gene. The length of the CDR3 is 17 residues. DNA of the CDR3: TGCGCCAGCAGCTTGTCCCCTCTCCGCACGGACAACACTGAAGCCTTCTTT. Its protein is CASSLSPLRTDNTEAFF.

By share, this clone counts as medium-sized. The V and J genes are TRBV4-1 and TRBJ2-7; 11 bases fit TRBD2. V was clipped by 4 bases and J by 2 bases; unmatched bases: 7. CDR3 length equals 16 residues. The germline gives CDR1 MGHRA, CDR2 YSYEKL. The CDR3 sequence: CASSPSGTSGAYEQYF. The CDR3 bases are TGCGCCAGCAGCCCCTCCGGGACTAGCGGTGCCTACGAGCAGTACTTC.

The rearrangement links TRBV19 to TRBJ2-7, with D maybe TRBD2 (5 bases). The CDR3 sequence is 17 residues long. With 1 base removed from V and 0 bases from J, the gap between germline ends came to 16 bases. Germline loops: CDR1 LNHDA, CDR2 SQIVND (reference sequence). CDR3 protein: CASSIVASGIYSYEQYF. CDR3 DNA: TGTGCCAGTAGTATAGTAGCGAGCGGCATCTACTCCTACGAGCAGTACTTC. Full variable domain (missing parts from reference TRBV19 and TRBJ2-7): DGGITQSPKYLFRKEGQNVTLSCEQNLNHDAMYWYRQDPGQGLRLIYYSQIVNDFQKGDIAEGYSVSREKKESFPLTVTSAQKNPTAFYLCASSIVASGIYSYEQYFGPGTRLTVT.

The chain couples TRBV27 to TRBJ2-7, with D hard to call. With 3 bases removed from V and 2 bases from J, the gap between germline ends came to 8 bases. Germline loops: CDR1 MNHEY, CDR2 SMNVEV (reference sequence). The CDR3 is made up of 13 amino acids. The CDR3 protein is CASSLREAYEQYF. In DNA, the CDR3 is TGTGCCAGCAGTTTGCGCGAGGCCTACGAGCAGTACTTC.

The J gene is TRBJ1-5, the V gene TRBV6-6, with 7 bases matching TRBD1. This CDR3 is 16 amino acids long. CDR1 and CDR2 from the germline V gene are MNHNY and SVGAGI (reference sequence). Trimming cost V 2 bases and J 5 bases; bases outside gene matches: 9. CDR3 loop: CASSYRQGNQDQPQHF. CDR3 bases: TGTGCCAGCAGTTACAGACAGGGCAATCAAGATCAGCCCCAGCATTTT.

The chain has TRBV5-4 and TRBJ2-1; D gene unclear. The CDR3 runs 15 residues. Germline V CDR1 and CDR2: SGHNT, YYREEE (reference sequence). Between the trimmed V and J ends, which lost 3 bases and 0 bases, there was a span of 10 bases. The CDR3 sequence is CASSSSLGSYNEQFF. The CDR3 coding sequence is TGTGCCAGCAGCTCCTCACTCGGCTCCTACAATGAGCAGTTCTTC.

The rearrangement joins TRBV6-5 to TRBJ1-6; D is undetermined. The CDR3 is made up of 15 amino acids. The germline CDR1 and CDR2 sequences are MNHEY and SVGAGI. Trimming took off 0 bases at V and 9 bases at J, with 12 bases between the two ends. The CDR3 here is CASSYSRKDRSPLHF. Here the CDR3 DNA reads TGTGCCAGCAGTTACTCGAGAAAGGATCGTTCACCCCTCCACTTT.